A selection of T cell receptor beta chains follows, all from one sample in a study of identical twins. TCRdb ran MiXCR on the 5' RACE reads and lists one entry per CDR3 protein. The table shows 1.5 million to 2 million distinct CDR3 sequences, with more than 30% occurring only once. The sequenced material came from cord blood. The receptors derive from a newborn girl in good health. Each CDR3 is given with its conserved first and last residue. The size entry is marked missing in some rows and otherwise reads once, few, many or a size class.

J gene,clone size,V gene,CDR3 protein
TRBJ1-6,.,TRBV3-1,CASSHAGAVYNSPPHF
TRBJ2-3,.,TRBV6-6,CASSYSLRGGTDTQYF
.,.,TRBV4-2,CASNRRGDRGQGDIQYF
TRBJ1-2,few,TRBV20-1,CSASAGLYGYTF
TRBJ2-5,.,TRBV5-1,CASSLALSPDRGRETQYF
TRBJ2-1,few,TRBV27,CASSLTSGGQNEQFF
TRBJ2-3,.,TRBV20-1,CSARARTSTDTQYF
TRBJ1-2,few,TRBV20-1,CSARDSGTGYGYTF
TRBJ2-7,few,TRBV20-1,CSARQTSGVSYEQYF
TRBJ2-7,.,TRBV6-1,CASSATTDSYEQYF
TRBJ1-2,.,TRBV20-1,CSALEYGYTF
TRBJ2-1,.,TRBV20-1,CSATAGGRSYNEQFF
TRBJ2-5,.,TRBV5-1,CASSPVEETQYF
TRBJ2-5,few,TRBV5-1,CASSSTGASQETQYF
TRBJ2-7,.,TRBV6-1,CASSEGLAATYGQYF
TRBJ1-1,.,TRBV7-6,CASSGGERNTEAFF
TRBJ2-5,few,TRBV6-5,CASSYSGAGKETQYF
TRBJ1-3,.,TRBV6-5,CASRRTGTSGNTIYF
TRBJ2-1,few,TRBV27,CASSLRVTGDEQFF
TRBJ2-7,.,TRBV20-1,CSASSGVGFYEQYF
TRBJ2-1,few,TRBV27,CASSLADSTNEQFF
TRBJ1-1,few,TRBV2,CASSSLDTEAFF
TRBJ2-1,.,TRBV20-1,CSAKLLAGDHNEQFF
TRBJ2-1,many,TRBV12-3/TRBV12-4,CASSPGLAGIVQFF
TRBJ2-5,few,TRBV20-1,CSAPRAGWTQYF